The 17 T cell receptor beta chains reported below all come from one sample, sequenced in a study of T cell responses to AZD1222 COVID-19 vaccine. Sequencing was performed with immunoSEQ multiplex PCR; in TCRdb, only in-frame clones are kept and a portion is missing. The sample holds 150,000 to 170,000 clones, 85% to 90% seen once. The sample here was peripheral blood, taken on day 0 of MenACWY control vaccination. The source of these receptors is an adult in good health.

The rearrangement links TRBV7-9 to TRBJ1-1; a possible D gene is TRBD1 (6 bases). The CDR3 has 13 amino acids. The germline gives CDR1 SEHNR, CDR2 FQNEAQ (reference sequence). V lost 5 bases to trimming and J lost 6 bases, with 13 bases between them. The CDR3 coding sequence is TGTGCCAGCAGCCGTACTCAGGGGCCTGAAGCTTTCTTT. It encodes CASSRTQGPEAFF.

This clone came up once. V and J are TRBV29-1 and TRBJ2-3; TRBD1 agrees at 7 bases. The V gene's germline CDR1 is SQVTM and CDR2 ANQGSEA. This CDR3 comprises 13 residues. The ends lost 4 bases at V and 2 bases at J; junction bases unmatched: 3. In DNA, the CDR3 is TGCAGCGTTGGGGGACAGTACACAGATACGCAGTATTTT. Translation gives CSVGGQYTDTQYF.

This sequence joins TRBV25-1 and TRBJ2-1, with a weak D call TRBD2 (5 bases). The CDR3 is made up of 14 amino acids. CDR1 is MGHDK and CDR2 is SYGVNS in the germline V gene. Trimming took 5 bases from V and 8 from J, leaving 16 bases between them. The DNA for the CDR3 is TGTGCCAGCAGTCTCGGGGTAGCTATCGATGAGCAGTTCTTC. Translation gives CASSLGVAIDEQFF.

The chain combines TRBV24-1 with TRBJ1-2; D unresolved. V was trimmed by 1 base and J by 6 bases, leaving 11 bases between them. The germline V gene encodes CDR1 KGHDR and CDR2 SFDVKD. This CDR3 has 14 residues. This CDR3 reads CATSDLGRWHGYTF. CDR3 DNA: TGTGCCACCAGTGATTTAGGAAGGTGGCATGGCTACACCTTC.

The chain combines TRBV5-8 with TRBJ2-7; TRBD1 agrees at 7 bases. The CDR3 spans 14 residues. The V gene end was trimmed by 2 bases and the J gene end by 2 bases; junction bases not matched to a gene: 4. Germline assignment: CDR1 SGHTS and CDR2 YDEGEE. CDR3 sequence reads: CASSLRQGTYEQYV. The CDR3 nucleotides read TGTGCCAGCAGCTTAAGACAGGGCACCTACGAGCAGTACGTC.

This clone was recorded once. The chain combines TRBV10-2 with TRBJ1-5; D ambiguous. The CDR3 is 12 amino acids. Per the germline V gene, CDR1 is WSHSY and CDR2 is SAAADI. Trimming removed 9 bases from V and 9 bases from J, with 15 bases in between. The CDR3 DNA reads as TGCGCCAGTACCCCGGGCCCCGCGCCCCAGCATTTT. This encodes CASTPGPAPQHF.

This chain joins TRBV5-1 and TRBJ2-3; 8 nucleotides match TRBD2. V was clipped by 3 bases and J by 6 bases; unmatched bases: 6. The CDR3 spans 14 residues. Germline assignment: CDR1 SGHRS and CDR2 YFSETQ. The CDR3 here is CASSSGLGADTQYF. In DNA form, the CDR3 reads TGCGCCAGCAGCTCGGGACTAGGTGCGGATACGCAGTATTTT. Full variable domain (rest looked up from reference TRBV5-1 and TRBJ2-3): KAGVTQTPRYLIKTRGQQVTLSCSPISGHRSVSWYQQTPGQGLQFLFEYFSETQRNKGNFPGRFSGRQFSNSRSEMNVSTLELGDSALYLCASSSGLGADTQYFGPGTRLTVL.

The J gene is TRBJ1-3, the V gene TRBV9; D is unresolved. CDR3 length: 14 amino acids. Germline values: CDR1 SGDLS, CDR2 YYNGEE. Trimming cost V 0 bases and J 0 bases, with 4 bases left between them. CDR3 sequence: CASSVENSGNTIYF. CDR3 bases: TGTGCCAGCAGCGTAGAGAACTCTGGAAACACCATATATTTT.

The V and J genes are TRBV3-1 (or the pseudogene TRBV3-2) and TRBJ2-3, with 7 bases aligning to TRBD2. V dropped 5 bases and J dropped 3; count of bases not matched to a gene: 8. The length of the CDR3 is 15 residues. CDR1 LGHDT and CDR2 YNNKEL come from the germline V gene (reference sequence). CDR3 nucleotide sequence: TGTGCCAGCAGCACCACTGGCGGGAGTACAGATACGCAGTATTTT. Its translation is CASSTTGGSTDTQYF.

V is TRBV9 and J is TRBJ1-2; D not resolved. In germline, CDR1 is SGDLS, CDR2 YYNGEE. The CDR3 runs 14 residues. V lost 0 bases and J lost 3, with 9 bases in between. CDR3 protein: CASSVANRDYGYTF. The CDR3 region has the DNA TGTGCCAGCAGCGTAGCTAACAGAGACTATGGCTACACCTTC.

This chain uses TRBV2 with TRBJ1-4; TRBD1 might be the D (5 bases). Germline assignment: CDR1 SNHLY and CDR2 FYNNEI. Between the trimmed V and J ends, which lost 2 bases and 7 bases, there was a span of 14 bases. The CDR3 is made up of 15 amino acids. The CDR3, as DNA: TGTGCCAGCAGTGAAACCCCCAGGGTGGGTGAAAAACTGTTTTTT. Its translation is CASSETPRVGEKLFF.

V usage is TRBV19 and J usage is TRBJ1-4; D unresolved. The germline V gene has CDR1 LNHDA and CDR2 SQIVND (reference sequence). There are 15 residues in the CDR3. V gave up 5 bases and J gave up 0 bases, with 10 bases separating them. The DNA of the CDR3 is TGTGCCAGTAGTCGACGGACGACAACTAATGAAAAACTGTTTTTT. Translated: CASSRRTTTNEKLFF.

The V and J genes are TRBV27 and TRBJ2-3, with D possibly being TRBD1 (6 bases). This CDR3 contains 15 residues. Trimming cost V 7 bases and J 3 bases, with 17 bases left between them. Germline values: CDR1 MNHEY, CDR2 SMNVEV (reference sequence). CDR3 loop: CASTNFGQSTDTQYF. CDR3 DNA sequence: TGTGCCAGCACTAACTTCGGACAGTCTACAGATACGCAGTATTTT.

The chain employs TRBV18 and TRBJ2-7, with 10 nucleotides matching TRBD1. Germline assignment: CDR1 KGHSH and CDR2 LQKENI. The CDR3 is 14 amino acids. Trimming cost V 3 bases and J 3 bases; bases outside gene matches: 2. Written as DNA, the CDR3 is TGTGCCAGCTCACCCGGGACAGGGGTCTACGAGCAGTACGTC. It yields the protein CASSPGTGVYEQYV.

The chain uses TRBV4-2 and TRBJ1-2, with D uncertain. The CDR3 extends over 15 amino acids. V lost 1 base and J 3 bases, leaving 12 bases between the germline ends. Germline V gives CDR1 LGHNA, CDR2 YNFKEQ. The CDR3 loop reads CASSQVGGRDYGYTF. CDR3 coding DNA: TGTGCCAGCAGCCAAGTAGGAGGGAGGGACTATGGCTACACCTTC.

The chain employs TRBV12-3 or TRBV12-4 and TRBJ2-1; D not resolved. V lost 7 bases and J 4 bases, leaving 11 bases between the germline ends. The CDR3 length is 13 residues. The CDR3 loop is CASTIWPYNEQFF. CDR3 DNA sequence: TGTGCCAGCACCATCTGGCCATACAATGAGCAGTTCTTC.

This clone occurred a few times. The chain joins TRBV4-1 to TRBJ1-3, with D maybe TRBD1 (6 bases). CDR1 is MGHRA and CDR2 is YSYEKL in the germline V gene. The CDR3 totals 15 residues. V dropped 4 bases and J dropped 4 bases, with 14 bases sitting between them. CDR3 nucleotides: TGCGCCAGCAGCCTAAGCCGGGGGGCGGGAAACACCATATATTTT. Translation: CASSLSRGAGNTIYF.